The clone carrying this T cell receptor (beta chain) was counted a few times. This sample is drawn from a study of TIL therapy for anti-PD-1-resistant metastatic lung cancer. Germline assignment: CDR1 SGHTA and CDR2 FQGNSA. CDR3 length equals 13 residues. The V and J ends lost 2 bases and 5 bases respectively, with 6 bases between them. Sequencing used immunoSEQ v3. Produced via immunoSEQ multiplex PCR; TCRdb's table is partial and in-frame only. Here the sample spans about 95,000 clones, approximately 65% being singletons. Time point described: pre-treatment sample, taken before nivolumab and TIL therapy. The tumor samples were excised metastases, mostly pleural nodules or supraclavicular lymph nodes.

The sample was tumor tissue, taken at baseline. The chain has TRBV7-2 and TRBJ2-2, with D uncertain. The source is a person aged 25 to 85 with non-small cell lung cancer. CDR3 sequence: CASSLSVTGELFF. CDR3 in DNA: TGTGCCAGCAGCTTATCTGTGACCGGGGAGCTGTTTTTT.